This T cell receptor (beta chain) derives from a study of blood T cell repertoires in COVID-19. Across the whole study: Material from acute and convalescent COVID-19 was sourced from the United States, Italy and Spain.

The ends lost 4 bases at V and 1 base at J; junction bases unmatched: 3. The germline V gene has CDR1 MGHRA and CDR2 YSYEKL. The CDR3 contains 16 residues. Some clones are missing from TCRdb's copy, which holds only in-frame ones; the method was immunoSEQ multiplex PCR. The sample carries 280,000 or so clones, 85% recorded once. Individuals aged 18 to 89 years were recruited from approximately 22 US areas. Cohort allocation depended upon clinical history that participants reported. Before being deemed recovered, Cohort 3 donors had two negative PCRs, clearance, or symptom resolution. This clone was recorded once.

Sequencing was carried out using PBMCs or T cells enriched from blood (not recorded which). J is TRBJ1-4 and V is TRBV4-1, with 10 bases fitting TRBD1. This receptor was obtained from a woman between 45 and 65 years old who had recovered from COVID-19. CDR3 sequence: CASSLGTGVTNEKLFF. CDR3 sequence (DNA): TGCGCCAGCAGCCTAGGGACAGGGGTAACTAATGAAAAACTGTTTTTT.